This T cell receptor beta chain was recovered during a study of low-dose radiotherapy and immunotherapy resistance in tumors. About the research overall: The drug cyclophosphamide was given into a vein at 200 mg/m2 every two weeks, one day before radiation and immunotherapy.

The germline V gene encodes CDR1 LGHDT and CDR2 YNNKEL (reference sequence). V gave up 3 bases and J gave up 3 bases; unmatched junction bases: 10. This CDR3 comprises 16 residues. Time point: before trial treatment. Donors received nivolumab, ipilimumab, aspirin, low-dose cyclophosphamide and low-dose radiotherapy. Patients eligible had advanced solid tumors without tumor-infiltrating lymphocytes. The sample holds many counts of this clonotype. Covering alpha and beta chains, TRAV- and TRBV-specific primers were used for the first-strand cDNA. Both a constant-region primer and a V-primer adapter served to amplify TCRs across 15 to 25 PCR cycles. TCRdb independently ran MiXCR on the reads; one entry per CDR3 protein. The sample holds 85,000 to 100,000 distinct CDR3 sequences, 9.4% seen once.

The origin of this receptor is a male donor with prostate cancer. The gene calls are TRBV3-1 and TRBJ2-7; 8 bases agree with TRBD2. The sample was PBMCs, taken before treatment. The CDR3 region has the DNA TGTGCCAGCAGCCAGAGGACGGGGGGGTCCCGCTACGAGCAGTACTTC. It encodes CASSQRTGGSRYEQYF.